These 30 T cell receptor beta chains came from one sample sequenced in a study of identical twins. TCRdb processed the 5' RACE reads anew with MiXCR; each CDR3 protein has one entry. Among some 600,000 distinct CDR3 sequences listed, around 7.5% were seen once. These data were also reused for a study on yellow fever vaccine responses in identical twins.

Sequencing used PBMCs. The receptors here all came from a woman aged 18-29 years in good health.

This clonotype showed up just a few times. The rearrangement joins TRBV7-6 to TRBJ2-7; no firm D call. The germline V gene has CDR1 SGHVS and CDR2 FNYEAQ. The CDR3 spans 14 residues. The ends were cut back, 3 bases at V and 0 bases at J, with 9 bases in the middle. CDR3 bases: TGTGCCAGCAGCTTGGTCCCGAGCTCCTACGAGCAGTACTTC. It encodes CASSLVPSSYEQYF. Looking up the rest from reference TRBV7-6 and TRBJ2-7 gives the full variable domain: GAGVSQSPRYKVTKRGQDVALRCDPISGHVSLYWYRQALGQGPEFLTYFNYEAQQDKSGLPNDRFSAERPEGSISTLTIQRTEQRDSAMYRCASSLVPSSYEQYFGPGTRLTVT.

V gene TRBV9 combines with J gene TRBJ2-3; possible D gene TRBD2, 6 bases. The CDR3 contains 17 residues. V lost 0 bases, J lost 2 bases, and 16 bases lay in between. Germline V gives CDR1 SGDLS, CDR2 YYNGEE. The CDR3 protein is CASSVGLASPSTDTQYF. The CDR3 nucleotides are TGTGCCAGCAGCGTAGGGCTAGCGAGCCCTTCCACAGATACGCAGTATTTT.

This clonotype has at least ten counts. The rearrangement uses TRBV24-1 and TRBJ2-2; D gene uncertain. V lost 7 bases to trimming and J lost 7 bases, with 9 bases between them. The CDR3 totals 12 residues. From germline, CDR1 is KGHDR and CDR2 SFDVKD. The CDR3 DNA sequence: TGTGCCACCAGACCGGAGATCGGGGAGCTGTTTTTT. This translates into CATRPEIGELFF.

This clonotype has a count of ten or more. The rearrangement links TRBV18 to TRBJ1-4, with D hard to call. Looked up from germline, CDR1 is KGHSH and CDR2 is LQKENI. The germline V and J ends were trimmed by 6 bases and 5 bases, with 13 bases remaining between them. The CDR3 spans 14 residues. CDR3 in amino acids: CASSPSRGNEKLFF. The CDR3, as DNA: TGTGCCAGCTCCCCGTCCCGGGGAAATGAAAAACTGTTTTTT.

Written as DNA, the CDR3 is TGTGCCAGCAGCCAAGGACTAGGAGCCACCGGGGAGCTGTTTTTT. Residues: CASSQGLGATGELFF. This rearrangement joins TRBV3-1 to TRBJ2-2, with D perhaps matching TRBD2 (6 bases). The CDR3 sequence is 15 residues long. Germline V gene sequence: CDR1 LGHDT, CDR2 YNNKEL (reference sequence). V lost 1 base and J lost 4, with 10 bases in between.

There are a few counts of this clonotype. V usage is TRBV20-1 and J usage is TRBJ1-5; D uncertain. Germline V gives CDR1 DFQATT, CDR2 SNEGSKA (reference sequence). The CDR3 is 15 amino acids. The germline V and J ends were trimmed by 3 bases and 7 bases, with 19 bases remaining between them. The CDR3 protein is CSASPGSRLEQPQHF. Written as DNA, the CDR3 is TGCAGTGCTAGTCCGGGCAGCCGCCTCGAACAGCCCCAGCATTTT.

The J gene is TRBJ2-7, the V gene TRBV6-1, with TRBD2 matching 9 bases. Unmatched junction bases numbered 5, after V lost 6 bases and J lost 2 bases. The CDR3 has 14 residues. Germline lookup yields CDR1 MNHNS and CDR2 SASEGT. The CDR3 sequence is CASSATSGPYEQYF. CDR3 sequence (DNA): TGTGCCAGCAGCGCCACTAGCGGGCCCTACGAGCAGTACTTC.

This clonotype was seen more than once but under ten times. The rearrangement links TRBV12-3 or TRBV12-4 to TRBJ2-6; 8 nucleotides agree with TRBD1. The length of the CDR3 is 17 residues. The ends lost 3 bases at V and 1 base at J; junction bases unmatched: 5. Here the CDR3 reads CASSFQGARSGANVLTF. The CDR3 bases are TGTGCCAGCAGTTTCCAGGGGGCAAGATCTGGGGCCAACGTCCTGACTTTC.

Turning to this clonotype: The junction departs from germline at one end; a sequencing error may be responsible. The chain links TRBV2 to TRBJ1-1; TRBD1 agrees at 7 bases. The CDR3 is 18 residues long. Germline CDR1 reads SNHLY; CDR2 reads FYNNEI. CDR3 loop: CACSLSGRGLSLNTEAFF. As DNA, the CDR3 is TGTGCCTGCAGTCTCTCGGGAAGGGGGCTGTCCCTGAACACTGAAGCTTTCTTT.

In this sample, this clonotype turned up many times. The genes are TRBV29-1 and TRBJ2-1, with 11 bases aligning to TRBD2. After removal of 6 bases from V and 7 bases from J, the junction contained 11 bases not matched to a gene. Germline values: CDR1 SQVTM, CDR2 ANQGSEA. The CDR3 contains 15 residues. This CDR3 reads CSVPGELAGVNEQFF. In DNA form, the CDR3 reads TGCAGCGTCCCTGGGGAACTAGCGGGGGTTAATGAGCAGTTCTTC.

This chain joins TRBV18 and TRBJ2-7; TRBD2 matches 11 bases. The V gene end was trimmed by 5 bases and the J gene end by 5 bases; junction bases not matched to a gene: 8. Germline V lookup: CDR1 KGHSH, CDR2 LQKENI. The CDR3 is 15 residues long. DNA of the CDR3: TGTGCCAGCTCAGCAACTAGCGGGAGTGTCCACGAGCAGTACTTC. Its protein is CASSATSGSVHEQYF.

This clonotype was observed many times. The rearrangement links TRBV4-1 to TRBJ2-1, with 9 nucleotides matching TRBD2. The V and J ends lost 0 bases and 6 bases, in that order; junction bases with no gene match: 6. From germline, CDR1 is MGHRA and CDR2 YSYEKL. The CDR3 has 16 residues. Here the CDR3 reads CASSQDLAGGINEQFF. The CDR3 bases are TGCGCCAGCAGCCAAGATCTTGCGGGAGGGATCAATGAGCAGTTCTTC.

The sample holds many counts of this clonotype. The genes are TRBV20-1 and TRBJ1-2; D remains ambiguous. In germline, CDR1 is DFQATT, CDR2 SNEGSKA (reference sequence). The CDR3 length is 15 residues. Trimming shortened V by 0 bases and J by 3 bases, and 14 bases separated the two germline ends. For the CDR3, the DNA is TGCAGTGCTAGAGATTATCAGGTCGGGGACTATGGCTACACCTTC. Translation gives CSARDYQVGDYGYTF.

The chain combines TRBV20-1 with TRBJ2-1, with TRBD2 matching over 12 bases. From germline, CDR1 is DFQATT and CDR2 SNEGSKA (reference sequence). The CDR3 length is 14 residues. Trimming took 3 bases from V and 6 from J; bases not matched to a gene: 3. The chain's CDR3 is CSARGLAGGNEQFF. The CDR3 DNA reads as TGCAGTGCTAGGGGACTAGCGGGTGGCAATGAGCAGTTCTTC.

Only a few counts were recorded for this clonotype. CDR3 protein: CASSLGRVVMVGNTGELFF. Written as DNA, the CDR3 is TGTGCCAGCAGCCTCGGCCGGGTGGTAATGGTGGGGAACACCGGGGAGCTGTTTTTT. The chain employs TRBV12-3 or TRBV12-4 and TRBJ2-2; D is unresolved. The CDR3 runs 19 residues. The V end was cut by 6 bases, the J end by 1 base, with 24 bases between.

CDR3 sequence: CASSPHSPSSYNEQFF. CDR3 sequence (DNA): TGTGCCAGCAGTCCACATAGCCCGAGCTCCTACAATGAGCAGTTCTTC. The genes are TRBV12-3 or TRBV12-4 and TRBJ2-1, with unresolved D. The CDR3 is 16 residues long. Deletions cut 5 bases from V and 0 bases from J, with 14 bases between.

The genes are TRBV5-1 and TRBJ1-2; D may be TRBD1 (6 bases). V lost 4 bases and J lost 4, with 11 bases in between. CDR3 size: 13 residues. The germline gives CDR1 SGHRS, CDR2 YFSETQ. CDR3 region: CASSRGDSYGYTF. The DNA of the CDR3 is TGCGCCAGCAGCAGGGGGGACTCCTATGGCTACACCTTC.

This clonotype was seen more than once but under ten times. The rearrangement links TRBV2 to TRBJ2-1; the D call may be TRBD1 or TRBD2 (5 bases each). CDR1 is SNHLY and CDR2 is FYNNEI in the germline V gene. The germline V and J ends were trimmed by 4 bases and 6 bases, with 22 bases remaining between them. The CDR3 extends over 17 amino acids. As DNA, the CDR3 is TGTGCCAGCAGTGTATACGCCCCGGGGCAGACCCGCAATGAGCAGTTCTTC. Amino acid sequence: CASSVYAPGQTRNEQFF.

There are many counts of this clonotype. J is TRBJ2-1 and V is TRBV24-1; possibly TRBD2 for D (5 bases). V was trimmed by 3 bases and J by 9 bases, leaving 8 bases between them. The germline gives CDR1 KGHDR, CDR2 SFDVKD. This CDR3 contains 12 residues. CDR3 amino acids: CATSDRGGEQFF. The DNA of the CDR3 is TGTGCCACCAGTGATCGGGGTGGTGAGCAGTTCTTC.

This clonotype was recorded a few times. The chain combines TRBV18 with TRBJ2-1; the match to TRBD2 covers 10 bases. V shed 1 base and J 0 bases; nucleotides not matched to a gene: 6. The germline CDR1 and CDR2 sequences are KGHSH and LQKENI. The CDR3 spans 18 residues. The CDR3 reads CASSPRLAGEASYNEQFF. The DNA for the CDR3 is TGTGCCAGCTCACCACGGCTAGCGGGGGAGGCCTCCTACAATGAGCAGTTCTTC.

With respect to this clonotype: This may come from a read error, since a much larger clone is one base off. This sequence joins TRBV7-9 and TRBJ2-1, with D unclear. The CDR3 extends over 12 amino acids. The germline V gene has CDR1 SEHNR and CDR2 FQNEAQ (reference sequence). V gave up 2 bases and J gave up 10 bases, with 9 bases separating them. Here the CDR3 reads CASSLMIAEQFF. In nucleotides, the CDR3 is TGTGCCAGCAGCTTAATGATCGCAGAGCAGTTCTTC.

This clonotype has just a few counts. The rearrangement joins TRBV7-9 to TRBJ1-2; 7 bases are shared with TRBD1. CDR1 is SEHNR and CDR2 is FQNEAQ in the germline V gene (reference sequence). The CDR3 runs 15 residues. Losses at the gene ends were 3 bases for V and 5 bases for J; bases not matched to a gene: 9. This chain's CDR3 is CASSFYKTGFYGYTF. The CDR3 DNA reads TGTGCCAGCAGCTTTTACAAGACAGGGTTTTATGGCTACACCTTC.

This clonotype was recorded many times. For the CDR3, the DNA is TGTGCCAGCAGTTTAATGATTTCACTAGCCAAAAACATTCAGTACTTC. It translates to CASSLMISLAKNIQYF. The rearrangement uses TRBV27 and TRBJ2-4; no clear D gene. CDR3 length: 16 residues. Per germline, CDR1 MNHEY and CDR2 SMNVEV (reference sequence). The germline V and J ends were trimmed by 2 bases and 0 bases, with 11 bases remaining between them.

The chain recombines TRBV20-1 with TRBJ2-1, with D possibly TRBD2 on 5 matching bases. CDR3 size: 15 residues. The ends were cut back, 3 bases at V and 0 bases at J, with 12 bases in the middle. The germline CDR1 and CDR2 sequences are DFQATT and SNEGSKA (reference sequence). CDR3 coding DNA: TGCAGTGCTAGTCCGACGGGGTACTCCTACAATGAGCAGTTCTTC. Protein product: CSASPTGYSYNEQFF.

This clonotype was counted many times. The chain employs TRBV6-1 and TRBJ1-5, with 7 positions matching TRBD1. The CDR3 spans 14 residues. From germline, CDR1 is MNHNS and CDR2 SASEGT. V was clipped by 6 bases and J by 2 bases; unmatched bases: 4. CDR3 amino acids: CASRSTGGNQPQHF. In nucleotides, the CDR3 is TGTGCCAGCAGGTCTACAGGGGGCAATCAGCCCCAGCATTTT.

This clonotype was observed a few times. For the CDR3, the DNA is TGCAGTGGGAGGACTAGTGAAGAGACCCAGTACTTC. Translated: CSGRTSEETQYF. This chain connects TRBV20-1 to TRBJ2-5; 7 bases fit TRBD2. Germline lookup yields CDR1 DFQATT and CDR2 SNEGSKA (reference sequence). V was clipped by 7 bases and J by 3 bases; unmatched bases: 5. The CDR3 length is 12 residues.

This clonotype was counted only a few times. This chain connects TRBV4-2 to TRBJ1-4; D call uncertain. There are 18 residues in the CDR3. The V end was cut by 4 bases, the J end by 5 bases, with 23 bases between. The germline CDR1 and CDR2 sequences are LGHNA and YNFKEQ. The CDR3 DNA is TGTGCCAGCAGCCGCCCCCCCGGGGAGGGAGGGTTGAATGAAAAACTGTTTTTT. Residues: CASSRPPGEGGLNEKLFF.

This clonotype was counted ten times or more. This chain connects TRBV5-6 to TRBJ2-2; 14 positions match TRBD2. Germline lookup yields CDR1 SGHDT and CDR2 YYEEEE. The ends lost 4 bases at V and 4 bases at J; junction bases unmatched: 3. This CDR3 region has 16 residues. CDR3 nucleotide sequence: TGTGCCAGCAGCCTGGGACTAGCGGGGGCCACCGGGGAGCTGTTTTTT. Residues: CASSLGLAGATGELFF.

The genes are TRBV5-1 and TRBJ2-3; 13 nucleotides align to TRBD2. Germline CDR1 SGHRS, CDR2 YFSETQ. J lost 6 bases, V lost 4 bases, and 11 bases had no gene match. The CDR3 runs to 17 residues. The CDR3 DNA follows: TGCGCCAGCAGCCCCTCCGGGACTAGCGGGATTACCGATACGCAGTATTTT. This codes for CASSPSGTSGITDTQYF.

Only a few counts were recorded for this clonotype. The chain is built from TRBV6-5 and TRBJ2-1; TRBD2 matches 15 bases. The CDR3 runs to 16 residues. The V gene end was trimmed by 4 bases and the J gene end by 9 bases; junction bases not matched to a gene: 7. CDR1 MNHEY and CDR2 SVGAGI come from the germline V gene. The CDR3 loop reads CASSSPGLAGGREQFF. The DNA for the CDR3 is TGTGCCAGCAGTTCCCCGGGACTAGCGGGAGGACGTGAGCAGTTCTTC.